This T cell receptor beta chain was sequenced in a study of vaccination and CD4 T cells after COVID-19. Study-wide points: Convalescent patients had a median approximately 86% of post-vaccine SARS-CoV-2-reactive clones that were detected only after vaccination, not before it. Counts of SARS-CoV-2-reactive clonotypes had a median that went from roughly 22 to 38, a nonsignificant change.

Regarding treatment: approximately 9-day PBMC culture with coronavirus spike peptide pools or control peptides (ViraFEST assay). Remarks on this clonotype: Antigen unknown.

Scientists ran DNA taken from cultured CD4+ T cells through the Oncomine TCR Beta short-read assay for sequencing. From the PCR reads, TCRdb called clonotypes with MiXCR, one entry per CDR3 protein. Altogether roughly 20,000 distinct CDR3 sequences are present, around 50% being singletons, with the ten largest covering around 9.6%. From germline, CDR1 is SEHNR and CDR2 FQNEAQ (reference sequence). There are 14 residues in the CDR3. V dropped 1 base and J dropped 5 bases, with 11 bases sitting between them. This sequence was found in a human donor who had recovered from COVID-19. The chain has TRBV7-9 and TRBJ2-5; D not certain. Specimen: CD4+ T cells from blood, cultured in vitro. The CDR3 DNA sequence: TGTGCCAGCAGCTTAGTAGCCCCCAGGGAGACCCAGTACTTC. This gives the protein CASSLVAPRETQYF.